Below are 2 T cell receptor beta chains sequenced from a single sample in a study of T cells expressing NK-cell markers. Reprocessing the 5' RACE reads, TCRdb reports a single entry for every CDR3 protein and omits DNA. The sample has about 460,000 distinct CDR3 sequences. The source material was blood T cells: a sorted CD56 or NKG2C T cell subset, CD4+ or CD8+ T cells, or bulk PBMC T cells (not recorded which). The receptors were gathered from a woman aged 45-60 years in good health.

Here the CDR3 reads CASSHGGGDTNEQFF. The chain joins TRBV5-1 to TRBJ2-1; TCRdb designates TRBD1, a call that cannot be tested without DNA. Germline values: CDR1 SGHRS, CDR2 YFSETQ. CDR3 size: 15 residues.

CDR3 loop: CASSLSWGAGYTF. The chain joins TRBV12-3 or TRBV12-4 to TRBJ1-2; checking the TCRdb D call of TRBD1 is not possible without DNA. CDR3 length equals 13 residues.